The rows below give T cell receptor beta chains drawn from one sample of a study of cytomegalovirus exposure and HLA in healthy donors. Sequencing was performed with immunoSEQ multiplex PCR; in TCRdb, only in-frame clones are kept and a portion is missing. This sample has approximately 120,000 clones, with about 81% found just once. Sample: PBMCs. These receptors were taken from a woman aged 25 to 39 in good health and CMV-seronegative. Each CDR3 is given with its conserved first and last residue. Each record gives: clone size, CDR3 length, J gene, V gene, D gene, CDR3 protein, CDR3 DNA. D genes are given only for firm matches. Size is stated for part of the rows, as once, few or many counts, or as a class when the clone is expanded.

clone size: -
CDR3 length: 16
J gene: TRBJ1-2
V gene: TRBV7-8
D gene: TRBD1
CDR3 protein: CASSSLGTGRSYGYTF
CDR3 DNA: TGTGCCAGCAGCTCCTTGGGGACAGGGAGGTCCTATGGCTACACCTTC

clone size: few
CDR3 length: 13
J gene: TRBJ1-1
V gene: TRBV7-9
D gene: -
CDR3 protein: CASTAGAATEAFF
CDR3 DNA: TGTGCCAGCACTGCGGGGGCGGCAACTGAAGCTTTCTTT

clone size: -
CDR3 length: 16
J gene: TRBJ1-1
V gene: TRBV2
D gene: -
CDR3 protein: CASSAELEELNTEAFF
CDR3 DNA: TGTGCCAGCAGTGCTGAATTGGAGGAGCTGAACACTGAAGCTTTCTTT

clone size: -
CDR3 length: 17
J gene: TRBJ1-5
V gene: TRBV18
D gene: -
CDR3 protein: CASSPPGRGFGNQPQHF
CDR3 DNA: TGTGCCAGCTCACCACCGGGTCGGGGTTTCGGCAATCAGCCCCAGCATTTT

clone size: -
CDR3 length: 12
J gene: TRBJ2-7
V gene: TRBV18
D gene: -
CDR3 protein: CASSPLRQDLYF
CDR3 DNA: TGTGCCAGCTCACCTCTCCGACAGGATCTGTACTTC

clone size: few
CDR3 length: 14
J gene: TRBJ1-1
V gene: TRBV30
D gene: -
CDR3 protein: CAWTIGVSVVEAFF
CDR3 DNA: TGTGCCTGGACGATAGGGGTTTCTGTGGTTGAAGCTTTCTTT

clone size: -
CDR3 length: 15
J gene: TRBJ1-3
V gene: TRBV6-6
D gene: -
CDR3 protein: CASSFGLISGNTIYF
CDR3 DNA: TGTGCCAGCAGCTTCGGACTGATCTCTGGAAACACCATATATTTT

clone size: -
CDR3 length: 15
J gene: TRBJ1-1
V gene: TRBV5-4
D gene: -
CDR3 protein: CASSRIEILNTEAFF
CDR3 DNA: TGTGCCAGCAGCCGTATAGAGATTTTGAACACTGAAGCTTTCTTT

clone size: few
CDR3 length: 17
J gene: TRBJ2-7
V gene: TRBV5-6
D gene: -
CDR3 protein: CASSKDRGGMSSYEQYF
CDR3 DNA: TGTGCCAGCAGCAAGGATAGGGGAGGCATGAGCTCCTACGAGCAGTACTTC

clone size: -
CDR3 length: 11
J gene: TRBJ2-1
V gene: TRBV30
D gene: -
CDR3 protein: CAWTHYNEQFF
CDR3 DNA: TGTGCCTGGACCCACTACAATGAGCAGTTCTTC

clone size: -
CDR3 length: 15
J gene: TRBJ2-2
V gene: TRBV11-2
D gene: -
CDR3 protein: CASSLVQVNTGELFF
CDR3 DNA: TGTGCCAGCAGCTTAGTGCAGGTCAACACCGGGGAGCTGTTTTTT

clone size: once
CDR3 length: 11
J gene: TRBJ2-5
V gene: TRBV6-6
D gene: -
CDR3 protein: CASSKGETQYF
CDR3 DNA: TGTGCCAGCTCCAAGGGGGAGACCCAGTACTTC

clone size: -
CDR3 length: 18
J gene: TRBJ2-1
V gene: TRBV5-1
D gene: TRBD2
CDR3 protein: CASCRPEGLAGNYNEQFF
CDR3 DNA: TGCGCCAGCTGCCGGCCAGAGGGACTAGCGGGAAACTACAATGAGCAGTTCTTC

clone size: -
CDR3 length: 16
J gene: TRBJ2-3
V gene: TRBV7-2
D gene: TRBD2
CDR3 protein: CASSLWREGVTDTQYF
CDR3 DNA: TGTGCCAGCAGCTTATGGCGGGAGGGGGTCACAGATACGCAGTATTTT

clone size: -
CDR3 length: 16
J gene: TRBJ2-1
V gene: TRBV6-6
D gene: TRBD2
CDR3 protein: CASSYGPSGKGNEQFF
CDR3 DNA: TGTGCCAGCAGTTACGGTCCTAGCGGGAAAGGCAATGAGCAGTTCTTC

clone size: once
CDR3 length: 15
J gene: TRBJ2-2
V gene: TRBV19
D gene: TRBD2
CDR3 protein: CASSFAGGPSGELFF
CDR3 DNA: TGTGCCAGTAGTTTTGCGGGAGGGCCCAGCGGGGAGCTGTTTTTT

clone size: -
CDR3 length: 14
J gene: TRBJ2-5
V gene: TRBV19
D gene: -
CDR3 protein: CASSIGRGLETQYF
CDR3 DNA: TGTGCCAGTAGTATAGGGCGGGGACTGGAGACCCAGTACTTC

clone size: -
CDR3 length: 17
J gene: TRBJ2-1
V gene: TRBV4-1
D gene: TRBD2
CDR3 protein: CASSPGLAGSSYNEQFF
CDR3 DNA: TGCGCCAGCAGCCCGGGACTAGCGGGGAGCTCCTACAATGAGCAGTTCTTC

clone size: -
CDR3 length: 16
J gene: TRBJ1-1
V gene: TRBV7-5
D gene: -
CDR3 protein: CARSSRRAGQIAEAFF
CDR3 DNA: TGTGCCAGAAGCTCCCGGAGGGCGGGCCAAATAGCTGAAGCTTTCTTT

clone size: -
CDR3 length: 16
J gene: TRBJ2-2
V gene: TRBV7-8
D gene: -
CDR3 protein: CASSLKPGAPHGELFF
CDR3 DNA: TGTGCCAGCAGCCTTAAGCCAGGGGCCCCCCACGGGGAGCTGTTTTTT

clone size: -
CDR3 length: 11
J gene: TRBJ2-1
V gene: TRBV2
D gene: TRBD2
CDR3 protein: CASRSAGEQFF
CDR3 DNA: TGTGCCAGCAGATCAGCGGGAGAGCAGTTCTTC

clone size: -
CDR3 length: 12
J gene: TRBJ2-7
V gene: TRBV10-3
D gene: -
CDR3 protein: CAISESPSEQYF
CDR3 DNA: TGTGCCATCAGTGAGTCTCCCAGTGAGCAGTACTTC

clone size: -
CDR3 length: 14
J gene: TRBJ2-1
V gene: TRBV28
D gene: -
CDR3 protein: CASQPGTLYNEQFF
CDR3 DNA: TGTGCCAGCCAGCCCGGGACATTGTACAATGAGCAGTTCTTC

clone size: once
CDR3 length: 13
J gene: TRBJ1-1
V gene: TRBV5-1
D gene: -
CDR3 protein: CASSLSYNTEAFF
CDR3 DNA: TGCGCCAGCAGCTTGTCCTACAACACTGAAGCTTTCTTT

clone size: -
CDR3 length: 16
J gene: TRBJ2-3
V gene: TRBV11-2
D gene: TRBD2
CDR3 protein: CASSFLAGGGADTQYF
CDR3 DNA: TGTGCCAGCAGCTTCCTAGCGGGGGGAGGTGCAGATACGCAGTATTTT

clone size: few
CDR3 length: 15
J gene: TRBJ2-1
V gene: TRBV11-3
D gene: TRBD1
CDR3 protein: CASRPSGQLYNEQFF
CDR3 DNA: TGTGCCAGCAGGCCATCGGGACAGCTCTACAATGAGCAGTTCTTC

clone size: -
CDR3 length: 11
J gene: TRBJ2-1
V gene: TRBV29-1
D gene: -
CDR3 protein: CSVNYGNEQFF
CDR3 DNA: TGCAGCGTCAACTATGGAAATGAGCAGTTCTTC

clone size: -
CDR3 length: 16
J gene: TRBJ1-1
V gene: TRBV5-4
D gene: TRBD1
CDR3 protein: CASSLLTGGRNTEAFF
CDR3 DNA: TGTGCCAGCAGCTTATTGACAGGGGGAAGGAACACTGAAGCTTTCTTT

clone size: -
CDR3 length: 13
J gene: TRBJ1-2
V gene: TRBV6-1
D gene: TRBD1
CDR3 protein: CASSETGAYGYTF
CDR3 DNA: TGTGCCAGCAGCGAGACAGGGGCCTATGGCTACACCTTC

clone size: -
CDR3 length: 19
J gene: TRBJ2-1
V gene: TRBV10-2
D gene: -
CDR3 protein: CASSEESYLGGESYNEQFF
CDR3 DNA: TGCGCCAGCAGTGAGGAGTCGTATTTAGGAGGGGAGTCGTACAATGAGCAGTTCTTC

clone size: once
CDR3 length: 15
J gene: TRBJ2-3
V gene: TRBV6-4
D gene: -
CDR3 protein: CASSVRGSAADTQYF
CDR3 DNA: TGTGCCAGCAGTGTACGTGGTAGTGCCGCAGATACGCAGTATTTT

clone size: few
CDR3 length: 13
J gene: TRBJ1-1
V gene: TRBV6-1
D gene: -
CDR3 protein: CASRMKGDTEAFF
CDR3 DNA: TGTGCCAGCAGAATGAAAGGGGACACTGAAGCTTTCTTT

clone size: -
CDR3 length: 14
J gene: TRBJ1-5
V gene: TRBV18
D gene: -
CDR3 protein: CASSPNRDNQPQHF
CDR3 DNA: TGTGCCAGCTCACCGAACCGAGACAATCAGCCCCAGCATTTT

clone size: -
CDR3 length: 13
J gene: TRBJ1-2
V gene: TRBV10-3
D gene: TRBD1
CDR3 protein: CAIRTGGIDGYTF
CDR3 DNA: TGTGCCATCAGGACAGGGGGCATCGATGGCTACACCTTC

clone size: -
CDR3 length: 11
J gene: TRBJ1-2
V gene: TRBV2
D gene: -
CDR3 protein: CASSTAYGYTF
CDR3 DNA: TGTGCCAGCAGCACTGCATATGGCTACACCTTC

clone size: -
CDR3 length: 16
J gene: TRBJ2-7
V gene: TRBV28
D gene: TRBD1
CDR3 protein: CASSFYTGGIPYEQYF
CDR3 DNA: TGTGCCAGCAGCTTTTATACAGGGGGTATACCCTACGAGCAGTACTTC

clone size: -
CDR3 length: 13
J gene: TRBJ2-7
V gene: TRBV10-2
D gene: -
CDR3 protein: CASSEVQGYEQYF
CDR3 DNA: TGCGCCAGCAGTGAGGTCCAGGGCTACGAGCAGTACTTC

clone size: few
CDR3 length: 17
J gene: TRBJ2-2
V gene: TRBV30
D gene: TRBD2
CDR3 protein: CAWSVLFGGAGAGELFF
CDR3 DNA: TGTGCCTGGAGTGTACTATTTGGAGGAGCGGGAGCCGGGGAGCTGTTTTTT

clone size: -
CDR3 length: 14
J gene: TRBJ2-7
V gene: TRBV18
D gene: -
CDR3 protein: CASSPRLTDNEQYF
CDR3 DNA: TGTGCCAGCTCACCAAGACTGACAGACAACGAGCAGTACTTC

clone size: -
CDR3 length: 13
J gene: TRBJ2-7
V gene: TRBV7-9
D gene: -
CDR3 protein: CASSLGGGYEQYF
CDR3 DNA: TGTGCCAGCAGCTTAGGAGGAGGGTACGAGCAGTACTTC

clone size: -
CDR3 length: 16
J gene: TRBJ2-1
V gene: TRBV29-1
D gene: TRBD2
CDR3 protein: CSVDPTSGRGGYEQFF
CDR3 DNA: TGCAGCGTTGATCCGACTAGCGGGAGAGGTGGCTATGAGCAGTTCTTC

clone size: once
CDR3 length: 15
J gene: TRBJ1-1
V gene: TRBV9
D gene: -
CDR3 protein: CASSRTADMNTEAFF
CDR3 DNA: TGTGCCAGCAGCCGTACTGCCGATATGAACACTGAAGCTTTCTTT